These 30 T cell receptor beta chains were sequenced from one sample in a study of shared clonotypes between healthy human individuals. Using immunoSEQ multiplex PCR, the repertoire was profiled, and TCRdb retains in-frame clones only, with some absent. This repertoire shows roughly 2,500,000 clones, 80% to 95% found once; its top ten account for roughly 0.36%. Sequenced material: naive CD4+ T cells from PBMCs. Subset reported: CD45RA+ positively selected. All receptors derive from a man in his late teens or twenties in good health. Some clones in this sample may be carry-over from other donors' samples.

V usage is TRBV9 and J usage is TRBJ2-3; unclear D gene. Germline V lookup: CDR1 SGDLS, CDR2 YYNGEE. The CDR3 runs 15 residues. The V end was cut by 0 bases, the J end by 2 bases, with 10 bases between. The CDR3 is CASSVGIHHTDTQYF. DNA of the CDR3: TGTGCCAGCAGCGTAGGAATTCACCACACAGATACGCAGTATTTT.

The chain carries TRBV6-6 and TRBJ1-1; TRBD1 matches at 7 bases. CDR3 size: 14 residues. Germline CDR1 and CDR2: MNHNY and SVGAGI (reference sequence). Trimming cost V 6 bases and J 0 bases; bases outside gene matches: 4. The CDR3 loop is CASSQGQMNTEAFF. The CDR3 nucleotides are TGTGCCAGCAGCCAGGGACAGATGAACACTGAAGCTTTCTTT.

This chain links TRBV11-2 with TRBJ1-2, with TRBD1 matching over 9 bases. The CDR3 spans 14 residues. The V gene's germline CDR1 is SGHAT and CDR2 FQNNGV. J was trimmed by 2 bases and V by 5 bases; bases with no gene match: 3. CDR3 loop: CASSPGTGNYGYTF. The CDR3 nucleotides are TGTGCCAGCAGCCCCGGGACAGGGAACTATGGCTACACCTTC.

The chain carries TRBV29-1 and TRBJ2-5; the D is unclear. This CDR3 contains 14 residues. CDR1 and CDR2 (germline): SQVTM, ANQGSEA. The V end was cut by 6 bases, the J end by 2 bases, with 16 bases between. CDR3 coding DNA: TGCAGCGTGTCACAAGGATCTGCACAAGAGACCCAGTACTTC. This sequence encodes CSVSQGSAQETQYF.

V and J are TRBV2 and TRBJ1-5; 7 bases are a match to TRBD1. CDR3 length equals 14 residues. The V gene end was trimmed by 6 bases and the J gene end by 5 bases; junction bases not matched to a gene: 7. Germline V gene lookup returns CDR1 SNHLY and CDR2 FYNNEI. CDR3 DNA sequence: TGTGCCAGCAGCCTAGACAGGGTTGATCAGCCCCAGCATTTT. Its protein product is CASSLDRVDQPQHF.

The rearrangement uses TRBV5-5 and TRBJ1-2, with D hard to call. CDR1 SGHKS and CDR2 YYEKEE come from the germline V gene (reference sequence). With 4 bases removed from V and 0 bases from J, the gap between germline ends came to 19 bases. This CDR3 is 17 amino acids long. CDR3 sequence: CASSLGAWETSNYGYTF. The CDR3 DNA is TGTGCCAGCAGCCTCGGAGCGTGGGAGACTTCTAACTATGGCTACACCTTC.

CDR3 coding DNA: TGTGCCAGCAGTGAAGGACGCCCGAGCTCCTACGAGCAGTACTTC. It specifies CASSEGRPSSYEQYF. The rearrangement links TRBV6-1 to TRBJ2-7, with D uncertain. The length of the CDR3 is 15 residues. The germline gives CDR1 MNHNS, CDR2 SASEGT. Trimming removed 1 base at V and 0 bases at J, with 10 bases between.

The chain combines TRBV18 with TRBJ1-2; maybe TRBD1 (6 bases). The CDR3 is made up of 13 amino acids. V was cut by 4 bases and J by 7 bases, with 13 bases left in between. Germline V gene lookup returns CDR1 KGHSH and CDR2 LQKENI. CDR3 sequence (DNA): TGTGCCAGCTCACTACAGGGTTTTGCTGGCTACACCTTC. Protein: CASSLQGFAGYTF.

The chain couples TRBV28 to TRBJ2-7; TRBD2 matches 12 bases. V dropped 3 bases and J dropped 4; count of bases not matched to a gene: 7. The CDR3 loop spans 16 amino acids. CDR1 is MDHEN, CDR2 SYDVKM, per germline. CDR3 in DNA: TGTGCCAGCAGTTTGGTGCTAGCGGGAGGGATGTACGAGCAGTACTTC. Translating gives CASSLVLAGGMYEQYF.

V gene TRBV4-2 combines with J gene TRBJ1-1; D gene uncertain. Deletions cut 1 base from V and 0 bases from J, with 6 bases between. The CDR3 loop spans 14 amino acids. Germline V gene data show CDR1 as LGHNA and CDR2 as YNFKEQ. The CDR3 coding sequence is TGTGCCAGCAGCCAAGGAGCGGTGAACACTGAAGCTTTCTTT. Translation gives CASSQGAVNTEAFF.

The V and J genes are TRBV7-9 and TRBJ2-1, with no clear D. Trimming cost V 5 bases and J 8 bases, with 10 bases left between them. From germline, CDR1 is SEHNR and CDR2 FQNEAQ (reference sequence). CDR3 length equals 12 residues. The CDR3 region has the DNA TGTGCCAGCAGCCCGCGAATCGATGAGCAGTTCTTC. The encoded protein is CASSPRIDEQFF.

This chain links TRBV28 with TRBJ1-1; the D gene is possibly TRBD1 (5 bases). CDR3 length: 15 amino acids. Trimming stripped 3 bases from V and 1 base from J, with 12 bases between. Germline-derived CDR1 and CDR2 are MDHEN and SYDVKM. The CDR3 spells CASSFWEGRNTEAFF. CDR3 in DNA: TGTGCCAGCAGTTTCTGGGAGGGGCGGAACACTGAAGCTTTCTTT.

V and J are TRBV27 and TRBJ1-5; D might be TRBD1 (5 bases). CDR3 length equals 15 residues. Trimming removed 4 bases at V and 4 bases at J, with 14 bases between. Germline assignment: CDR1 MNHEY and CDR2 SMNVEV (reference sequence). The chain's CDR3 is CASSSGRGANQPQHF. The CDR3 nucleotides are TGTGCCAGCAGTTCAGGGAGGGGAGCTAATCAGCCCCAGCATTTT.

V is TRBV28 and J is TRBJ1-3; TRBD1 aligns across 7 bases. V lost 3 bases and J lost 2; bases outside the gene matches: 7. The CDR3 covers 16 residues. Germline V gene lookup returns CDR1 MDHEN and CDR2 SYDVKM. This CDR3 reads CASSFRRGLAGNTIYF. For the CDR3, the DNA is TGTGCCAGCAGTTTTAGGAGGGGGCTGGCTGGAAACACCATATATTTT.

The gene calls are TRBV29-1 and TRBJ2-1, with TRBD2 identical over 8 bases. This CDR3 comprises 13 residues. Germline loops: CDR1 SQVTM, CDR2 ANQGSEA. V was pared by 7 bases and J by 7 bases, with 9 bases of the junction left unmatched. The CDR3 here is CSGGSGERNEQFF. The CDR3, as DNA: TGCAGCGGGGGTAGCGGGGAGCGGAATGAGCAGTTCTTC.

Regarding this clone: This sample includes further DNA sequences coding for the same CDR3. This rearrangement joins TRBV5-4 to TRBJ2-5; TRBD1 matches 7 bases. The germline CDR1 and CDR2 sequences are SGHNT and YYREEE (reference sequence). The CDR3 has 14 residues. Losses at the gene ends were 4 bases for V and 1 base for J; bases not matched to a gene: 4. The CDR3 protein is CASSLGTAQETQYF. The DNA of the CDR3 is TGTGCCAGCAGCCTCGGGACAGCCCAAGAGACCCAGTACTTC.

The chain joins TRBV11-2 to TRBJ2-1, with D uncertain. Trimming shortened V by 1 base and J by 6 bases, and 10 bases separated the two germline ends. The CDR3 totals 14 residues. Germline-derived CDR1 and CDR2 are SGHAT and FQNNGV. The CDR3 reads CASSLVSSPNEQFF. DNA for the CDR3: TGTGCCAGCAGCTTAGTCAGTAGCCCCAATGAGCAGTTCTTC.

The chain is built from TRBV28 and TRBJ1-5; 9 nucleotides match TRBD1. The V and J ends lost 6 bases and 6 bases, in that order; junction bases with no gene match: 9. Germline assignment: CDR1 MDHEN and CDR2 SYDVKM. This CDR3 region has 15 residues. The CDR3 nucleotides read TGTGCCAGCAGCTTTACAGGGGGCAGGAGTCAGCCCCAGCATTTT. Residues: CASSFTGGRSQPQHF.

The chain combines TRBV29-1 with TRBJ2-3; no definite D call. The CDR3 has 14 residues. The germline gives CDR1 SQVTM, CDR2 ANQGSEA. The ends were cut back, 6 bases at V and 4 bases at J, with 17 bases in the middle. Written as DNA, the CDR3 is TGCAGCGTCCCAATGGGCCAGGCCCCAGATACGCAGTATTTT. Its protein product is CSVPMGQAPDTQYF.

V and J are TRBV28 and TRBJ1-1, with D tentatively TRBD1 (6 bases). The CDR3 contains 13 residues. Germline lookup yields CDR1 MDHEN and CDR2 SYDVKM. V was shortened by 4 bases and J by 4 bases, with 10 bases between the two germline ends. Here the CDR3 DNA reads TGTGCCAGCAGTTCCCCGACAGGCACTGAAGCTTTCTTT. Residues: CASSSPTGTEAFF. Variable domain in full (rest from reference TRBV28 and TRBJ1-1): DVKVTQSSRYLVKRTGEKVFLECVQDMDHENMFWYRQDPGLGLRLIYFSYDVKMKEKGDIPEGYSVSREKKERFSLILESASTNQTSMYLCASSSPTGTEAFFGQGTRLTVV.

The chain combines TRBV6-6 with TRBJ2-6; D may be TRBD2 (5 bases). Germline V gives CDR1 MNHNY, CDR2 SVGAGI (reference sequence). The ends were cut back, 4 bases at V and 0 bases at J, with 10 bases in the middle. CDR3 size: 16 residues. The DNA of the CDR3 is TGTGCCAGCAGTTTCACCGGGAACTCTGGGGCCAACGTCCTGACTTTC. Residues: CASSFTGNSGANVLTF.

The gene calls are TRBV7-3 and TRBJ2-2; 10 bases map to TRBD2. This CDR3 spans 18 amino acids. The junction had 13 bases not matched to a gene; V was cut back by 2 bases and J by 7 bases. Germline assignment: CDR1 SGHTA and CDR2 FQGTGA. This CDR3 is CASSLLGLAGAKGGELFF. The DNA for the CDR3 is TGTGCCAGCAGCTTACTCGGCCTAGCGGGGGCTAAGGGCGGGGAGCTGTTTTTT.

The DNA of the CDR3 is TGTGCCAGCACCCCGACTAGTGGTATCAGGCCTCAACTAGCCAAAAACATTCAGTACTTC. It specifies CASTPTSGIRPQLAKNIQYF. The V gene is TRBV27, the J gene TRBJ2-4, with TRBD2 as a possible D gene (6 bases). This CDR3 comprises 20 residues. CDR1 MNHEY and CDR2 SMNVEV come from the germline V gene (reference sequence). Trimming cost V 7 bases and J 0 bases, with 28 bases left between them.

This clone appeared once. The chain joins TRBV28 to TRBJ1-2; TRBD1 might be the D (6 bases). V lost 0 bases and J 3 bases, leaving 14 bases between the germline ends. CDR1 is MDHEN, CDR2 SYDVKM, per germline. This CDR3 has 16 residues. The CDR3 here is CASSLWAGAGDYGYTF. The CDR3 region has the DNA TGTGCCAGCAGTTTATGGGCCGGGGCAGGGGACTATGGCTACACCTTC.

The chain carries TRBV5-4 and TRBJ2-4; a weak D match, TRBD1 (6 bases). This CDR3 has 15 amino acids. The V and J ends lost 0 bases and 6 bases respectively, with 13 bases between them. Germline V gene data show CDR1 as SGHNT and CDR2 as YYREEE (reference sequence). CDR3 sequence: CASSLAPGTLNIQYF. In DNA form, the CDR3 reads TGTGCCAGCAGCTTGGCCCCCGGGACACTAAACATTCAGTACTTC.

The chain combines TRBV7-2 with TRBJ2-7, with D possibly matching TRBD2 (6 bases). Germline CDR1 reads SGHTA; CDR2 reads FQGNSA. V was cut by 1 base and J by 1 base, with 14 bases left in between. The CDR3 contains 16 residues. Here the CDR3 DNA reads TGTGCCAGCAGCTTAGTAGGCGGGATCAAGTCCTACGAGCAGTACTTC. Its protein is CASSLVGGIKSYEQYF.

J is TRBJ1-3 and V is TRBV10-3; 8 bases fit TRBD1. The CDR3 has 13 amino acids. Germline loops: CDR1 ENHRY, CDR2 SYGVKD. Losses at the gene ends were 10 bases for V and 4 bases for J; bases not matched to a gene: 6. CDR3 DNA: TGTGCCACCCAGACAGGGGCCGGAAACACCATATATTTT. Amino acids: CATQTGAGNTIYF.

The chain is built from TRBV11-2 and TRBJ2-1; D gene unclear. The CDR3 extends over 13 amino acids. Trimming removed 3 bases at V and 7 bases at J, with 10 bases between. Germline V gene data show CDR1 as SGHAT and CDR2 as FQNNGV. Written as DNA, the CDR3 is TGTGCCAGCAGCTTTAGAGCCGTGAATGAGCAGTTCTTC. It yields the protein CASSFRAVNEQFF. Supplemented by reference TRBV11-2 and TRBJ2-1, the full variable domain reads EAGVAQSPRYKIIEKRQSVAFWCNPISGHATLYWYQQILGQGPKLLIQFQNNGVVDDSQLPKDRFSAERLKGVDSTLKIQPAKLEDSAVYLCASSFRAVNEQFFGPGTRLTVL.

This chain uses TRBV4-1 with TRBJ1-1; D is perhaps TRBD1 (5 bases). The V gene's germline CDR1 is MGHRA and CDR2 YSYEKL. V lost 1 base to trimming and J lost 2 bases, with 14 bases between them. This CDR3 comprises 16 residues. For the CDR3, the DNA is TGCGCCAGCAGCCAAGTCACTCGGGACGGCAACACTGAAGCTTTCTTT. As protein: CASSQVTRDGNTEAFF.

The chain joins TRBV11-2 to TRBJ2-5; 13 bases align to TRBD2. Looked up from germline, CDR1 is SGHAT and CDR2 is FQNNGV. Trimming took 1 base from V and 4 from J; bases not matched to a gene: 3. The CDR3 covers 16 residues. The CDR3 is CASSLGTSGSGETQYF. In DNA, the CDR3 is TGTGCCAGCAGCTTAGGGACTAGCGGGAGTGGAGAGACCCAGTACTTC.